Detailed here is one T cell receptor beta chain. Generated by immunoSEQ multiplex PCR, the TCRdb table keeps only in-frame clones and is missing some. Of 110,000 to 150,000 clones listed, about 94% are singletons. The data are from a study of cytomegalovirus exposure and HLA in healthy donors. Background on the study: The approximately 130 validation repertoires matched the 666 first-cohort repertoires in platform, a later analysis reported.

This CDR3 is 14 amino acids long. Germline V lookup: CDR1 PRHDT, CDR2 FYEKMQ (reference sequence). J gave up 3 bases and V 5 bases, and 5 bases lay outside the gene matches. The rearrangement uses TRBV13 and TRBJ2-7; TRBD1 matches at 9 bases. Sequencing was carried out using PBMCs. This clonotype originated in a man aged 18 to 35 in good health and CMV-seropositive. The CDR3 is CASSTYRGHYEQYF. The DNA of the CDR3 is TGTGCCAGCAGCACCTACAGGGGGCACTACGAGCAGTACTTC.